This TCR beta chain was documented in a study of blood T cell repertoires in COVID-19. The CDR3 is 13 amino acids. The V gene lost 7 bases and the J gene lost 6 bases, with 13 bases spanning the gap. Looked up from germline, CDR1 is MDHEN and CDR2 is SYDVKM. The repertoire was sequenced with immunoSEQ multiplex PCR; TCRdb's copy has only in-frame clones and lacks some. Of about 130,000 clones listed, roughly 88% are singletons. Sequenced input: peripheral blood. This rearrangement joins TRBV28 to TRBJ2-1, with a tentative D call TRBD2 (6 bases). The clonotype originates from a man between 50 and 59 years old with acute or convalescent COVID-19. The CDR3 loop is CASNIQAGNEQFF. DNA of the CDR3: TGTGCCAGCAATATCCAAGCGGGCAATGAGCAGTTCTTC.